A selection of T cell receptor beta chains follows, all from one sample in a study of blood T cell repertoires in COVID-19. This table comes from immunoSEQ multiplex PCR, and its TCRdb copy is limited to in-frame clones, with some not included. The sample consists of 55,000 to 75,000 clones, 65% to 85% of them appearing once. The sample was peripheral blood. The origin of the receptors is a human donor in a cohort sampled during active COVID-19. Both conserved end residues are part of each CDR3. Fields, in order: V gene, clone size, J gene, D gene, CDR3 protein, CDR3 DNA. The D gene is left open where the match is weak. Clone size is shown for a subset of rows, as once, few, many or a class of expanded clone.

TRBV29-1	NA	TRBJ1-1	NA	CSVGTLEAFF	TGCAGCGTCGGGACACTTGAAGCTTTCTTT
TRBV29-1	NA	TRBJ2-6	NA	CSASASFPSGANVLTF	TGCAGCGCCTCCGCGTCGTTTCCCTCTGGGGCCAACGTCCTGACTTTC
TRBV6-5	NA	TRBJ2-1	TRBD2	CASRSTGTSYNEQFF	TGTGCCAGCAGAAGTACCGGGACTAGCTACAATGAGCAGTTCTTC
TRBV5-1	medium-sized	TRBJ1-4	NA	CASSLGQGSEKLFF	TGCGCCAGCAGCTTGGGTCAGGGGAGTGAAAAACTGTTTTTT
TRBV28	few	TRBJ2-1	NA	CASSLSGYNEQFF	TGTGCCAGCAGTTTAAGCGGGTACAATGAGCAGTTCTTC
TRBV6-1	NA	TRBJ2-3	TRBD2	CASSERGGPDTQYF	TGTGCCAGCAGTGAACGGGGGGGCCCAGATACGCAGTATTTT
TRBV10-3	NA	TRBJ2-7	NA	CAISESTGAYEQYF	TGTGCCATCAGTGAGTCGACCGGAGCCTACGAGCAGTACTTC
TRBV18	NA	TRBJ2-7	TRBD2	CASSPLPGLAGGSPVEQYF	TGTGCCAGCTCACCACTCCCGGGACTAGCGGGAGGGTCCCCAGTCGAGCAGTACTTC
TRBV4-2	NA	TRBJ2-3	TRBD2	CASSLRGADTQYF	TGTGCCAGCAGCCTCCGGGGGGCAGATACGCAGTATTTT
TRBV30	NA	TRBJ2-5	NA	CASSREGGQETQYF	TGTGCCTCCTCCAGGGAAGGTGGCCAAGAGACCCAGTACTTC
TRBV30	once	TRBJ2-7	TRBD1	CAWRGRGPFYEQYF	TGTGCCTGGAGGGGCAGGGGGCCCTTCTACGAGCAGTACTTC
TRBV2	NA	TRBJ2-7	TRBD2	CASTGLAGGDEQYF	TGTGCCAGCACCGGACTAGCGGGAGGGGACGAGCAGTACTTC
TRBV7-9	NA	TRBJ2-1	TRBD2	CASSSLRAGGQNEQFF	TGTGCCAGCAGCTCCCTAAGGGCGGGGGGGCAGAATGAGCAGTTCTTC
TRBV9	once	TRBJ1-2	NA	CASSVGPRYTF	TGTGCCAGCAGCGTTGGCCCTCGCTACACCTTC